This T cell receptor (beta chain) was captured in a study of control samples from healthy donors and cancer patients. Trimming stripped 2 bases from V and 7 bases from J, with 17 bases between. The CDR3 runs 14 residues. Looked up from germline, CDR1 is GTSNPN and CDR2 is SVGIG (reference sequence). Repertoires were generated with immunoSEQ multiplex PCR, while TCRdb's copy carries only in-frame clones and drops some. The table includes fewer than 300,000 clones, approximately 80% detected once. The chain links TRBV30 to TRBJ1-2; the D gene is possibly TRBD1 (6 bases). The clonotype was recovered from a woman aged 60-70 years with lung cancer. Sequenced sample: PBMCs. This CDR3 reads CAWSKPGVVGGYTF. Written as DNA, the CDR3 is TGTGCCTGGAGTAAGCCAGGGGTTGTCGGTGGCTACACCTTC.